Only a few counts were recorded for the clone carrying this TCR beta chain. Its antigen is undetermined. This entry is derived from a study of T cells after yellow fever vaccination. Study results and caveats: Weaker in magnitude, the secondary response showed a faster peak on day 5 versus 15. Primary-vaccination clones mostly resurfaced post-booster (about 95% CD4, 85% to 90% CD8).

The CDR3 extends over 12 amino acids. V dropped 6 bases and J dropped 6; count of bases not matched to a gene: 5. The germline gives CDR1 SNHLY, CDR2 FYNNEI. TCRdb re-derived calls from the 5' RACE reads in MiXCR, one entry per CDR3 protein. The repertoire consists of about 580,000 distinct CDR3 sequences, with around a sixth occurring once and the leading ten covering approximately 15%. The TCR comes from a man between 18 and 35 years old who received the YFV17D yellow fever vaccine. Source: PBMCs, taken 5 days after the first yellow fever vaccination. J is TRBJ2-7 and V is TRBV2; 7 nucleotides agree with TRBD2. The DNA of the CDR3 is TGTGCCAGCAGGGAGCGGGGTCCCGAGCAGTACTTC. This codes for CASRERGPEQYF.